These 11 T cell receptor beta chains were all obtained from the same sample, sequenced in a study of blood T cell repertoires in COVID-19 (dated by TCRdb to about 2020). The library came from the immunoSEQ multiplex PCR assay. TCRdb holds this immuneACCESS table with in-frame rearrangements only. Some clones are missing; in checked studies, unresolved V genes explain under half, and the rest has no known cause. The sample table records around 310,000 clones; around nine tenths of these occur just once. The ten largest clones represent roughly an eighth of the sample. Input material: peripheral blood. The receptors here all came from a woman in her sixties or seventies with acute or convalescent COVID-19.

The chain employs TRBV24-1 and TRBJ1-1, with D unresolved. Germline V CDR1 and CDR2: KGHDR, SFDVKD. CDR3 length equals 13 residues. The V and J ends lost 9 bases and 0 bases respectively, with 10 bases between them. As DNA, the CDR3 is TGTGCCACCGCCAACAGAATGAACACTGAAGCTTTCTTT. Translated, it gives CATANRMNTEAFF.

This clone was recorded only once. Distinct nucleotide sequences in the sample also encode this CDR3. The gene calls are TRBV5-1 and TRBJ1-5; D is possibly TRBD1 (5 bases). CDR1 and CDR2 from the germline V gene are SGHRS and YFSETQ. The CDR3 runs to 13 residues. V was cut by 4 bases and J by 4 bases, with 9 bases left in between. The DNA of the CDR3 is TGCGCCAGCAGCGCGGGACCTAATCAGCCCCAGCATTTT. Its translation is CASSAGPNQPQHF. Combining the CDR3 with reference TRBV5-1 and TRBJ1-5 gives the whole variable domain KAGVTQTPRYLIKTRGQQVTLSCSPISGHRSVSWYQQTPGQGLQFLFEYFSETQRNKGNFPGRFSGRQFSNSRSEMNVSTLELGDSALYLCASSAGPNQPQHFGDGTRLSIL.

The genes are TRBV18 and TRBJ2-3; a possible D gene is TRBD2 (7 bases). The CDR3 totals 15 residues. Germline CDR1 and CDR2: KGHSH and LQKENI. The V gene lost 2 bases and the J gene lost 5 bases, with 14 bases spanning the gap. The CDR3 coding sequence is TGTGCCAGCTCACCATTGGGGGGGGGCGAAGATACGCAGTATTTT. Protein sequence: CASSPLGGGEDTQYF. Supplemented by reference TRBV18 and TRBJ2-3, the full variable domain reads NAGVMQNPRHLVRRRGQEARLRCSPMKGHSHVYWYRQLPEEGLKFMVYLQKENIIDESGMPKERFSAEFPKEGPSILRIQQVVRGDSAAYFCASSPLGGGEDTQYFGPGTRLTVL.

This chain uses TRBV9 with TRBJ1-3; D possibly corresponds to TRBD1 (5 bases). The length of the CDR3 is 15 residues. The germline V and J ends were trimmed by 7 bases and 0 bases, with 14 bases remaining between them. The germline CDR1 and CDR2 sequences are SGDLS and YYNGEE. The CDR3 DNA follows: TGTGCCAGCTCACCCACAGGCCTCTCTGGAAACACCATATATTTT. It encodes CASSPTGLSGNTIYF. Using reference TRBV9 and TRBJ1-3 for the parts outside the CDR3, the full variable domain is DSGVTQTPKHLITATGQRVTLRCSPRSGDLSVYWYQQSLDQGLQFLIQYYNGEERAKGNILERFSAQQFPDLHSELNLSSLELGDSALYFCASSPTGLSGNTIYFGEGSWLTVV.

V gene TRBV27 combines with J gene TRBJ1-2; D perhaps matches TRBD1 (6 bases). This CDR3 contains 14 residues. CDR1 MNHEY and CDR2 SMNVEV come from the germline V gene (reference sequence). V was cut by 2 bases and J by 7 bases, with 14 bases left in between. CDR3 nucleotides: TGTGCCAGCAGTTTACGAGGGGGGGAGAGTGGCTACACCTTC. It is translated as CASSLRGGESGYTF.

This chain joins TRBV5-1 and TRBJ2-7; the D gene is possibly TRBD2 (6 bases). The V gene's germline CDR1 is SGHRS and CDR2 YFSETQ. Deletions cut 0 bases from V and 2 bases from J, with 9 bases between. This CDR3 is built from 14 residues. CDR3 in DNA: TGCGCCAGCAGCTTGGTTTCGGGAGCCTACGAGCAGTACTTC. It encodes CASSLVSGAYEQYF.

The CDR3 coding sequence is TGTGCCACCAGTCCTTCAACAGGGGTGGGGGCCTACACCTTC. This codes for CATSPSTGVGAYTF. This rearrangement joins TRBV24-1 to TRBJ1-2; 7 nucleotides line up with TRBD1. With V trimmed by 6 bases and J by 10 bases, 13 bases remained unmatched. There are 14 residues in the CDR3. Germline values: CDR1 KGHDR, CDR2 SFDVKD.

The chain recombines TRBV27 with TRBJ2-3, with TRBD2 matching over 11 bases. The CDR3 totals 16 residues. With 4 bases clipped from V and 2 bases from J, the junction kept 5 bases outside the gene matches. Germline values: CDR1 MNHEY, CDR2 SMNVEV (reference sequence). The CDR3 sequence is CASSSLAGGYTDTQYF. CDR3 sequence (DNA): TGTGCCAGCAGTTCCCTAGCGGGAGGCTACACAGATACGCAGTATTTT.

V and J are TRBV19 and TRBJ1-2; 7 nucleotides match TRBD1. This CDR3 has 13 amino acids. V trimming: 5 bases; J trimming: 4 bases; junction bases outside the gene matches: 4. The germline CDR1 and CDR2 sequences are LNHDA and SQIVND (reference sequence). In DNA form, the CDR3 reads TGTGCCAGTAGTTTGACAGGGCCCTATGGCTACACCTTC. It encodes CASSLTGPYGYTF.

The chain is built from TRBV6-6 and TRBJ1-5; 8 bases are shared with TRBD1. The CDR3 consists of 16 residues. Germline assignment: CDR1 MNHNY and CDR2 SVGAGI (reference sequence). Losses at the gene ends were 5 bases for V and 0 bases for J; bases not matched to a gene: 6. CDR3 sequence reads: CASSQLQGASNQPQHF. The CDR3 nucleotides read TGTGCCAGCAGTCAGCTCCAGGGGGCTAGCAATCAGCCCCAGCATTTT.

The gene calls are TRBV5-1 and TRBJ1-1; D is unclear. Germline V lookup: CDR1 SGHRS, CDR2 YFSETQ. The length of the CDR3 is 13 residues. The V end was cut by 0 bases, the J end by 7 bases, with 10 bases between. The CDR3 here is CASSLVEAGEAFF. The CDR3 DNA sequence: TGCGCCAGCAGCTTGGTAGAGGCGGGTGAAGCTTTCTTT.